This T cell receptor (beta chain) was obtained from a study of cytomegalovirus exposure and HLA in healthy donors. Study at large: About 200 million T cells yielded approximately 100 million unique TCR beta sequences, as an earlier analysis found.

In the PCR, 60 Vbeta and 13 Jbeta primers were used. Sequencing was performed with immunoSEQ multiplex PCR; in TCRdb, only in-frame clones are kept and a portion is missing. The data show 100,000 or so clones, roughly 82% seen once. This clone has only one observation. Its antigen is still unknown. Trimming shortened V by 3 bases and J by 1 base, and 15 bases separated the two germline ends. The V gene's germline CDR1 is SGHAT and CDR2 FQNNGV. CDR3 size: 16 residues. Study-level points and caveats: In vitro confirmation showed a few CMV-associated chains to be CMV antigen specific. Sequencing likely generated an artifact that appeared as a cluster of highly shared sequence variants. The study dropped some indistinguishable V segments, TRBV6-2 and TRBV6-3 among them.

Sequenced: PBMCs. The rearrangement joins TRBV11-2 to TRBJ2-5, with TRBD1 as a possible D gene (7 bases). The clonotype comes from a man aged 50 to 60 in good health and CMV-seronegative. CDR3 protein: CASSFEIRGVQETQYF. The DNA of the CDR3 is TGTGCCAGCAGCTTCGAAATCAGGGGGGTCCAAGAGACCCAGTACTTC.